This T cell receptor beta chain appears in the sequencing data of a study of vaccination and CD4 T cells after COVID-19. Treatment noted: roughly nine-day PBMC culture with coronavirus spike peptide pools or control peptides (ViraFEST assay). CD4+ T-cell collection from the unexposed donor predated the COVID-19 pandemic (2011-2018). Researchers used the Oncomine TCR Beta short-read assay to sequence DNA from cultured CD4+ T cells. MiXCR was run by TCRdb on the PCR reads, yielding one entry per CDR3 protein. There are 8,900 or so distinct CDR3 sequences in the sample; roughly 30% occur only once, and roughly two fifths lies in the top ten. This clonotype appeared a few times. No antigen is known for it. The length of the CDR3 is 15 residues. Germline CDR1 reads LNHDA; CDR2 reads SQIVND (reference sequence). V was clipped by 0 bases and J by 0 bases, with 8 bases between them.

The sequence derives from a human donor in good health. The V gene is TRBV19, the J gene TRBJ1-1; no definite D call. Input material: CD4+ T cells from blood, cultured in vitro. DNA for the CDR3: TGTGCCAGTAGTATAGATGGTTCTATGAACACTGAAGCTTTCTTT. Its protein is CASSIDGSMNTEAFF.